Sequencing of this T cell receptor beta chain was carried out in a study of cytomegalovirus exposure and HLA in healthy donors. Notes on this clone: The antigen remains unidentified.

Overall study results and limits: Later analysis associated a missense DCLRE1C variant with TCR beta V- and J-gene trimming. The study recorded 150 to 200 TCR beta chains that were cytomegalovirus-associated.

The CDR3 extends over 15 amino acids. Trimming took 6 bases from V and 0 from J; bases not matched to a gene: 8. The germline V gene encodes CDR1 KGHSH and CDR2 LQKENI. The PCR was carried out with 60 Vbeta primers and 13 Jbeta primers. Data came from immunoSEQ multiplex PCR; TCRdb stores just in-frame clones and leaves some out. The table records 130,000 to 150,000 clones, approximately 77% of them present only once. Input material: PBMCs. This clonotype originated in a woman aged 45-65 years in good health and CMV-seronegative. V is TRBV18 and J is TRBJ2-7, with 7 positions matching TRBD1. CDR3 region: CASSNYGQVSYEQYF. Written as DNA, the CDR3 is TGTGCCAGCTCCAATTATGGACAGGTCTCCTACGAGCAGTACTTC.